This is a list of T cell receptor beta chains from one sample in a study of blood T cell repertoires in COVID-19. The method was immunoSEQ multiplex PCR; TCRdb's version includes in-frame clones alone and lacks a portion of them. The table has over 150,000 clones, more than 70% seen once; the top ten hold about 11%. Sequencing was done on a sample of peripheral blood. All receptors come from a woman of 80 years or more with active or convalescent COVID-19. Each CDR3 is given with its conserved first and last residue. The D gene is left open where the match is weak. Some rows have no size entry. The others give once, few or many, or a class for an expanded clone.

>TRBV27|NA|TRBJ2-1|NA
CASAPRRGIHNEQFF
TGTGCCAGCGCCCCTAGAAGGGGTATCCACAATGAGCAGTTCTTC
>TRBV7-8|NA|TRBJ2-5|few
CASSPQETQYF
TGTGCCAGCAGCCCACAAGAGACCCAGTACTTC
>TRBV19|NA|TRBJ1-2|NA
CASIGLGGTDGYTF
TGTGCCAGTATAGGATTGGGGGGAACTGATGGCTACACCTTC
>TRBV19|NA|TRBJ1-3|NA
CASSIGGEISGNTIYF
TGTGCCAGTAGTATTGGAGGCGAGATCTCTGGAAACACCATATATTTT
>TRBV13|NA|TRBJ1-3|NA
CASSLSRDSGNTIYF
TGTGCCAGCAGCTTGAGTAGAGACTCTGGAAACACCATATATTTT
>TRBV7-2|TRBD1|TRBJ2-5|NA
CASSSGTVNGETQYF
TGTGCCAGCAGCTCCGGGACAGTGAATGGAGAGACCCAGTACTTC
>TRBV5-1|TRBD2|TRBJ2-3|NA
CASSLMGLAGVVTDTQYF
TGCGCCAGCAGCTTGATGGGACTAGCGGGAGTAGTCACAGATACGCAGTATTTT
>TRBV5-1|NA|TRBJ1-3|NA
CASSLDRAGNTIYF
TGCGCCAGCAGCTTGGACAGGGCAGGAAACACCATATATTTT
>TRBV3-1/TRBV3-2|NA|TRBJ1-2|few
CASSQGGPSSGGYTF
TGTGCCAGCAGCCAAGGCGGGCCGTCCTCCGGGGGCTACACCTTC
>TRBV5-5|NA|TRBJ2-1|once
CASSLPPGGIEQFF
TGTGCCAGCAGCTTGCCCCCCGGCGGGATTGAGCAGTTCTTC
>TRBV28|TRBD1|TRBJ1-2|NA
CASRFTGGRYGYTF
TGTGCCAGCAGGTTCACAGGGGGCCGCTATGGCTACACCTTC
>TRBV21-1|NA|TRBJ1-5|NA
CASSTVIAGQPQHF
TGTGCCAGCTCCACAGTTATAGCGGGTCAGCCCCAGCATTTT
>TRBV7-9|NA|TRBJ1-3|NA
CASTPGDTSGNTIYF
TGTGCCAGCACCCCGGGGGATACCTCTGGAAACACCATATATTTT
>TRBV10-3|TRBD1|TRBJ1-1|NA
CAIKPGQGFEQAFF
TGTGCCATCAAACCGGGACAGGGTTTTGAGCAAGCTTTCTTT